This T cell receptor (beta chain) came from a study of identical twins listed by TCRdb under 2016. Background for the entire study: The study deep-sequenced TCR alpha and beta repertoires from monozygotic twins, unrelated adults of various ages and cord blood to test whether fetal clonotypes persist. Replicate twin experiments were performed at different times using different library preparation protocols to rule out contamination. Findings and caveats that apply to the study as a whole: Fewer insertions were carried by abundant cord blood beta clonotypes; a weaker similar trend was observed in young adult naive repertoires, while no such trend was observed in memory repertoires. In monozygotic twins, recombination models systematically underestimated out-of-frame TCR alpha sharing, but the models matched the sharing seen between unrelated individuals. The excess sharing between twins in beta out-of-frame sequences was weaker because fewer shared sequences reduced the signal-to-noise ratio. Compared with coincidental sharing between unrelated individuals, out-of-frame TCR alpha sequences shared between twins showed an excess of sequences with low generation probability. Invariant T cells such as MAIT and iNKT could partly confound zero-insertion analyses, though diverse VJ usage argued against this for most clonotypes. Because the same donors could not be followed over many years, the conclusions relied on cross-sectional statistical analysis.

Every donor in the study was a healthy Caucasian. The twin cohort comprised three pairs of female monozygotic twins, all aged about 18 to 30 years. Positive isolation kits from Invitrogen were used to isolate the CD4+ and CD8+ T cell populations. Of note for this clonotype: Its antigen is currently not known. Per-base qualities were not stored, and no clone one base away is much larger.

Library preparation was by 5' RACE. The instrument given in TCRdb is Illumina HiSeq 2000. A universal primer binding site was added through template switching, and the final cDNA carried a unique molecular identifier so that TCR cDNA molecules could be counted accurately. First-strand cDNA for TCR alpha and beta chains was synthesized from specific primers in the conserved constant-segment region. To control for contamination, every cDNA library was double barcoded, receiving both a SMART-Mk sample barcode and Illumina barcodes. Two successive PCR steps introduced TruSeq adapter sequences along with Illumina sample barcodes. The Illumina HiSeq platform was used with custom primers to sequence TCR alpha and beta cDNA libraries. Concerning the study's data processing: MiGEC was used to process raw reads and extract unique molecular identifiers, and MiXCR was used to find CDR3 positions. For each individual, recombination models were inferred using an EM algorithm with the repgenHMM and IGoR tools. Shared clonotype analysis was performed with the tcR package in R, normalizing sharing by the product of cloneset sizes. To study raw recombination free of thymic and clonal selection effects, out-of-frame nonproductive sequences were analyzed. In-frame beta chains were kept once TCRdb had trimmed the public reads at Q25 with fastp and called clones with MiXCR. Under each unique CDR3 protein, matching rows form one entry showing the most common genes and DNA. TCRdb assigned the V and J calls; the authors' analysis was not used. The sample has 470,000 or so distinct CDR3 sequences on record, approximately 25% of them singletons. The ten largest clones take up 2.9% of the sample.

V loses 8 bases of germline sequence and J loses 7 bases, and the interval between the two ends is 21 bases. Measured from the cysteine to the phenylalanine, the CDR3 is 15 residues long. Solely the CDR3 DNA is kept, with 45 bases framed from the first base. The germline V gene sets CDR1 to ENHRY and CDR2 to SYGVKD. These data were also reused for a study on T cells expressing NK-cell markers. The second paper further reports: Seven or eight donors provided sorted CD3+CD56+NKG2C+, CD3+CD56+NKG2C- and CD3+CD56-NKG2C+ T-cell subsets, whose TCR beta-chain repertoires were profiled. Among the eight sequenced donors, seven were HCMV-seropositive and one was HCMV-seronegative. In several experiments an anti-gammadeltaTCR antibody was added to restrict sorting to alphabetaTCR-expressing T cells. For about 6 donors, the dominant CD3+CD56+NKG2C+ clonotypes were among the top 10 CD8+ clonotypes and accounted for roughly 1.0-8% of CD8+ T cells. Those dominant clonotypes were again the most abundant among CD3+CD56-NKG2C+ cells in several donors, at about 25-60.1%. Whether the expanded NKG2C-expressing T cell clones were specific for HCMV antigens was left unclear. The study sequenced eight donors, all healthy volunteers chosen at random: three men and five women. HCMV serostatus was determined by detecting HCMV-specific IgG in serum with a commercial ELISA kit. MIGEC handled demultiplexing of the reads and grouping by UMI, while MiTCR was used to assemble and quantify clonotypes. To remove erroneous sequences, TCR cDNA sequences were retained only when supported by two or more reads. The tcR package was used for downstream repertoire analysis, with clonotypes matched between fractions based on CDR3 nucleotide sequence plus V segment. VDJmatch was used to annotate antigen specificity against VDJdb, with one amino acid substitution in CDR3 permitted.

The rearranged chain carries TRBV10-3 and TRBJ1-5; the D gene is perhaps TRBD1, on 6 matching bases. Sample: CD4+ T cells sorted from blood. This sequence was found in a woman aged 18-29 years in good health. The nucleotide sequence is given as TGTGCCATCGCAATTGGCGGGGGCGCAAAGCAGCCCCAGCATTTT. This codes for CAIAIGGGAKQPQHF.